This T cell receptor beta chain originates from a study of CD8 T cells in ankylosing spondylitis. Quantitative 5'-RACE with molecular barcodes was used to make the TCR beta libraries. From the 5' RACE reads, TCRdb called clonotypes with MiXCR, one entry per CDR3 protein. The sample consists of around 390,000 distinct CDR3 sequences, about 22% of them appearing once. The sample holds a few counts of this clonotype. The antigen is undetermined. Study findings and constraints: The authors reported significant enrichment of disease-linked clones in matched ankylosing spondylitis synovial fluid. Clones linked with disease were CD8+ and fairly uncommon in the peripheral blood. Ankylosing spondylitis blood appeared to be characterized by a TCR beta motif of several highly homologous variants.

Trimming cost V 0 bases and J 4 bases; bases outside gene matches: 6. Germline CDR1 reads SGDLS; CDR2 reads YYNGEE. The CDR3 covers 15 residues. The TCR sequence derives from a male donor with ankylosing spondylitis. The gene calls are TRBV9 and TRBJ2-7; TRBD2 agrees at 8 bases. Sequencing was done on a sample of blood, either unsorted or a sorted T cell fraction (not recorded which). The CDR3 DNA reads TGTGCCAGCAGCGTAGGGGCTAGCGGGCATTACGAGCAGTACTTC. Its protein product is CASSVGASGHYEQYF.